These 9 T cell receptor beta chains were all obtained from the same sample, sequenced in a study of metastatic and nonmetastatic thyroid tumors. All patients reached thyroid surgery having received no treatment beforehand. TCRdb called clones again from the PCR reads with MiXCR. The sample has 15,000 to 20,000 clones, approximately 29% seen once. What was sequenced was adjacent normal tissue. All receptors derive from a female donor with papillary thyroid cancer or a benign thyroid nodule (not recorded which). Some clones in this sample may be carry-over from other donors' samples.

The J gene is TRBJ1-2, the V gene TRBV6-1; no definite D call. Germline V gene lookup returns CDR1 MNHNS and CDR2 SASEGT. The CDR3 sequence is 13 residues long. The V end lost 3 bases, the J end lost 8 bases, and 13 bases lay between the germline ends. For the CDR3, the DNA is TGTGCCAGCAGTGAGCGGGCCCACGGGGGCTACACCTTC. This codes for CASSERAHGGYTF.

The chain joins TRBV4-1 to TRBJ2-2; perhaps TRBD2 as D (7 bases). The V end lost 3 bases, the J end lost 6 bases, and 17 bases lay between the germline ends. This CDR3 region has 16 residues. Germline values: CDR1 MGHRA, CDR2 YSYEKL. The CDR3 region is CASSQGLAGAAGELFF. Written as DNA, the CDR3 is TGCGCCAGCAGCCAGGGTCTCGCGGGGGCGGCCGGGGAGCTGTTTTTT.

Note on this clone: One end of the junction varies from germline; a read error may be responsible. The sample contains more than one DNA sequence encoding this CDR3. J is TRBJ1-3 and V is TRBV18; D is uncertain. Germline V gives CDR1 KGHSH, CDR2 LQKENI. CDR3 size: 15 residues. CDR3 nucleotide sequence: TGCGCCAGCTCTCCCCCGACTGGTCCTGGAAACACCATATATTTT. Encoded protein: CASSPPTGPGNTIYF.

This clone was recorded many times. CDR3 region: CATEAGEGPETQYF. CDR3 DNA sequence: TGTGCCACGGAAGCGGGCGAGGGGCCGGAGACCCAGTACTTC. V usage is TRBV10-3 and J usage is TRBJ2-5; possible D gene TRBD2, 6 bases. Per germline, CDR1 ENHRY and CDR2 SYGVKD. The CDR3 is made up of 14 amino acids. V was clipped by 10 bases and J by 5 bases, with 20 bases between them.

This clone turned up a few times. This chain uses TRBV4-1 with TRBJ1-2; D remains ambiguous. The germline CDR1 and CDR2 sequences are MGHRA and YSYEKL. The CDR3 is made up of 14 amino acids. Trimming shortened V by 5 bases and J by 2 bases, and 12 bases separated the two germline ends. The CDR3: CASSSSGSNYGYTF. CDR3 sequence (DNA): TGCGCCAGCAGCTCCAGCGGAAGCAACTATGGCTACACCTTC.

In regard to this clone: The CDR3 end shows no conserved phenylalanine or tryptophan, and so a read error is likely. The chain is built from TRBV20-1 and TRBJ2-7; no clear D gene. Germline assignment: CDR1 DFQATT and CDR2 SNEGSKA (reference sequence). V gave up 0 bases and J gave up 7 bases, with 13 bases separating them. The CDR3 totals 13 residues. The CDR3 sequence is CSARDATLGEQYS. CDR3 DNA sequence: TGCAGTGCTAGAGATGCTACCTTGGGGGAGCAGTACTCC.

The rearrangement uses TRBV28 and TRBJ2-7; D is possibly TRBD1 (5 bases). Germline V gene sequence: CDR1 MDHEN, CDR2 SYDVKM. The ends were cut back, 7 bases at V and 0 bases at J, with 13 bases in the middle. The CDR3 is 14 amino acids. Here the CDR3 DNA reads TGTGCCAGCACCGACCCAGGGCCCTCCTACGAGCAGTACTTC. This gives the protein CASTDPGPSYEQYF.

The chain uses TRBV27 and TRBJ2-1; 11 bases line up with TRBD2. Unmatched junction bases numbered 9, after V lost 7 bases and J lost 4 bases. CDR3 length: 16 amino acids. CDR1 is MNHEY, CDR2 SMNVEV, per germline (reference sequence). This CDR3 is CASKTSGTSGYNEQFF. The CDR3 nucleotides read TGTGCCAGCAAGACGTCCGGGACTAGCGGATACAATGAGCAGTTCTTC.

This clone came up a few times. This chain links TRBV6-1 with TRBJ2-7, with 7 bases matching TRBD1. CDR3 size: 13 residues. Germline CDR1 reads MNHNS; CDR2 reads SASEGT. Trimming at V came to 6 bases and at J to 3 bases, leaving 5 bases not matched to a gene. DNA of the CDR3: TGTGCCAGCAGGCCGGGACAGCTCTACGAGCAGTACTTC. Protein: CASRPGQLYEQYF.